Presented here are 31 T cell receptor beta chains from one specimen sequenced in a study of blood T cell repertoires in COVID-19. Profiling relied on immunoSEQ multiplex PCR, and the TCRdb table lists in-frame clones only, not all of them. Here the sample spans more than 150,000 clones, approximately 80% being singletons. Sample: peripheral blood. Every receptor here comes from a man aged 45-60 years who had recovered from COVID-19.

The rearrangement uses TRBV29-1 and TRBJ2-5; D remains ambiguous. Germline V gene data show CDR1 as SQVTM and CDR2 as ANQGSEA. The V end was cut by 4 bases, the J end by 4 bases, with 4 bases between. This CDR3 contains 10 residues. CDR3 residues: CSVGAETQYF. For the CDR3, the DNA is TGCAGCGTTGGCGCAGAGACCCAGTACTTC.

The chain links TRBV13 to TRBJ2-1, with D possibly being TRBD2 (6 bases). The germline gives CDR1 PRHDT, CDR2 FYEKMQ (reference sequence). CDR3 length equals 14 residues. Trimming took off 7 bases at V and 10 bases at J, with 20 bases between the two ends. The CDR3 sequence is CASTFFGGIGEQFF. DNA for the CDR3: TGTGCCAGCACCTTCTTTGGAGGGATAGGGGAGCAGTTCTTC. Full variable domain (rest looked up from reference TRBV13 and TRBJ2-1): AAGVIQSPRHLIKEKRETATLKCYPIPRHDTVYWYQQGPGQDPQFLISFYEKMQSDKGSIPDRFSAQQFSDYHSELNMSSLELGDSALYFCASTFFGGIGEQFFGPGTRLTVL.

This clone was picked up one time. This sequence joins TRBV7-8 and TRBJ2-7; 7 bases are a match to TRBD2. This CDR3 has 14 residues. Germline loops: CDR1 SGHVS, CDR2 FQNEAQ. Trimming took 2 bases from V and 5 from J; bases not matched to a gene: 6. This CDR3 is CASSLTRGVDEQYF. DNA of the CDR3: TGTGCCAGCAGCTTAACTCGGGGGGTGGACGAGCAGTACTTC.

The gene calls are TRBV20-1 and TRBJ2-1; 8 nucleotides align to TRBD2. The V gene's germline CDR1 is DFQATT and CDR2 SNEGSKA (reference sequence). The CDR3 runs 14 residues. V lost 3 bases and J lost 9; bases outside the gene matches: 10. CDR3 amino acids: CSASRSGRGVEQFF. DNA for the CDR3: TGCAGTGCTAGTAGGAGCGGGAGAGGAGTTGAGCAGTTCTTC.

In its sample, this clone was seen a few times. J is TRBJ1-2 and V is TRBV6-2 or TRBV6-3, with 8 bases fitting TRBD1. The junction had 10 bases not matched to a gene; V was cut back by 5 bases and J by 8 bases. The CDR3 length is 14 residues. Germline CDR1 MNHEY, CDR2 SVGEGT. CDR3 coding DNA: TGTGCCAGCAGTATTACCAGGACAGGGATAGGCTACACCTTC. As protein: CASSITRTGIGYTF.

The chain recombines TRBV19 with TRBJ1-5; 9 bases agree with TRBD1. Germline values: CDR1 LNHDA, CDR2 SQIVND (reference sequence). Losses at the gene ends were 3 bases for V and 6 bases for J; bases not matched to a gene: 6. The CDR3 covers 15 residues. The CDR3 region is CASSIDRGYSQPQHF. The DNA for the CDR3 is TGTGCCAGTAGTATCGACAGGGGGTACAGTCAGCCCCAGCATTTT.

The CDR3, as DNA: TGCGCCAGCAGCCCCCGACAGGCCAGACTCTACAATGAGCAGTTCTTC. Translation gives CASSPRQARLYNEQFF. The rearrangement uses TRBV5-1 and TRBJ2-1; D perhaps matches TRBD1 (6 bases). This CDR3 spans 16 amino acids. Between the trimmed V and J ends, which lost 4 bases and 3 bases, there was a span of 17 bases. CDR1 SGHRS and CDR2 YFSETQ come from the germline V gene.

This chain connects TRBV4-3 to TRBJ2-3; TRBD2 aligns across 9 bases. CDR3 length equals 19 residues. CDR1 and CDR2 (germline): LGHNA, YSLEER. V dropped 4 bases and J dropped 1; count of bases not matched to a gene: 15. CDR3 bases: TGCGCCAGCAGCCCCCTCGGGGTAGCGGGGGCTCTTGGCACAGATACGCAGTATTTT. Its protein product is CASSPLGVAGALGTDTQYF.

The chain has TRBV3-1 (or the pseudogene TRBV3-2) and TRBJ2-6, with TRBD2 matching over 11 bases. V shed 3 bases and J 0 bases; nucleotides not matched to a gene: 7. The CDR3 contains 19 residues. The germline gives CDR1 LGHDT, CDR2 YNNKEL (reference sequence). In DNA form, the CDR3 reads TGTGCCAGCAGCCACTCCCTTAGCGGGAGGGGCTCTGGGGCCAACGTCCTGACTTTC. Amino acids: CASSHSLSGRGSGANVLTF.

The chain is built from TRBV30 and TRBJ2-7; possible D gene TRBD1, 6 bases. V shed 1 base and J shed 2 bases, with 12 bases lying between them. The CDR3 is made up of 14 amino acids. Per germline, CDR1 GTSNPN and CDR2 SVGIG (reference sequence). This CDR3 is CAWSAVGGTYEQYF. The CDR3 region has the DNA TGTGCCTGGAGTGCAGTAGGGGGAACCTACGAGCAGTACTTC.

This clone came up once. The chain is built from TRBV28 and TRBJ1-2; TRBD1 aligns across 9 bases. There are 12 residues in the CDR3. The ends lost 8 bases at V and 7 bases at J; junction bases unmatched: 5. Germline V gene lookup returns CDR1 MDHEN and CDR2 SYDVKM. CDR3: CASGTGRFGYTF. CDR3 nucleotides: TGTGCCAGCGGGACAGGGCGCTTTGGCTACACCTTC.

The chain has TRBV9 and TRBJ2-1; 8 bases agree with TRBD2. This CDR3 is built from 15 residues. Losses at the gene ends were 2 bases for V and 7 bases for J; bases not matched to a gene: 8. Germline CDR1 reads SGDLS; CDR2 reads YYNGEE. The CDR3 nucleotides are TGTGCCAGCAGCGTCAGGTATGCGGGAGGAAATGAGCAGTTCTTC. This gives the protein CASSVRYAGGNEQFF.

This clone has more than one count but fewer than ten. The chain employs TRBV5-1 and TRBJ2-5, with TRBD2 matching over 11 bases. Germline V CDR1 and CDR2: SGHRS, YFSETQ. J was trimmed by 1 base and V by 5 bases; bases with no gene match: 1. The CDR3 runs 14 residues. Here the CDR3 reads CASRLAGGQETQYF. As DNA, the CDR3 is TGCGCCAGCAGGCTAGCGGGAGGCCAAGAGACCCAGTACTTC.

This sequence joins TRBV4-2 and TRBJ2-7; 7 bases are shared with TRBD1. The CDR3 extends over 16 amino acids. Germline V gene sequence: CDR1 LGHNA, CDR2 YNFKEQ. The junction had 11 bases not matched to a gene; V was cut back by 1 base and J by 5 bases. The CDR3 DNA follows: TGTGCCAGCAGCCAAGGAAGGGACAGATCTCCTAACGAGCAGTACTTC. It codes for CASSQGRDRSPNEQYF.

The V and J genes are TRBV2 and TRBJ1-4, with 9 bases matching TRBD1. The ends lost 6 bases at V and 7 bases at J; junction bases unmatched: 6. Per the germline V gene, CDR1 is SNHLY and CDR2 is FYNNEI. The length of the CDR3 is 14 residues. CDR3 sequence: CASSSTGGIEKLFF. Written as DNA, the CDR3 is TGTGCCAGCAGCTCCACAGGGGGCATTGAAAAACTGTTTTTT. The whole variable domain, remainder taken from reference TRBV2 and TRBJ1-4, is EPEVTQTPSHQVTQMGQEVILRCVPISNHLYFYWYRQILGQKVEFLVSFYNNEISEKSEIFDDQFSVERPDGSNFTLKIRSTKLEDSAMYFCASSSTGGIEKLFFGSGTQLSVL.

This chain joins TRBV30 and TRBJ2-1; D not resolved. V was cut by 4 bases and J by 4 bases, with 14 bases left in between. The CDR3 is 14 residues long. Germline lookup yields CDR1 GTSNPN and CDR2 SVGIG (reference sequence). CDR3 nucleotides: TGTGCCTGGATGTTGGCAGGTTTATACAATGAGCAGTTCTTC. Translating it yields CAWMLAGLYNEQFF.

The rearrangement links TRBV5-4 to TRBJ1-2; TRBD1 aligns across 7 bases. CDR3 length: 16 amino acids. The junction had 11 bases not matched to a gene; V was cut back by 2 bases and J by 4 bases. Per germline, CDR1 SGHNT and CDR2 YYREEE (reference sequence). DNA of the CDR3: TGTGCCAGCAGCTTTACCCCGGGACAGCGAAGCTATGGCTACACCTTC. It codes for CASSFTPGQRSYGYTF.

This sequence joins TRBV7-3 and TRBJ2-5; weak D call: TRBD1 (5 bases). Germline values: CDR1 SGHTA, CDR2 FQGTGA. This CDR3 has 16 amino acids. Trimming pared 4 bases from V and 5 bases from J, leaving 20 bases between. The CDR3 sequence: CASSSGVGSGWETQYF. In DNA form, the CDR3 reads TGTGCCAGCAGCTCTGGGGTTGGCTCAGGGTGGGAGACCCAGTACTTC. The complete variable domain, with remaining parts taken from reference TRBV7-3 and TRBJ2-5, reads GAGVSQTPSNKVTEKGKYVELRCDPISGHTALYWYRQSLGQGPEFLIYFQGTGAADDSGLPNDRFFAVRPEGSVSTLKIQRTERGDSAVYLCASSSGVGSGWETQYFGPGTRLLVL.

This clone was observed a few times. This chain uses TRBV5-4 with TRBJ2-7; the match to TRBD2 covers 8 bases. V trimming: 4 bases; J trimming: 0 bases; junction bases outside the gene matches: 6. The CDR3 totals 15 residues. Germline loops: CDR1 SGHNT, CDR2 YYREEE (reference sequence). The CDR3 here is CASSQSGTSSYEQYF. The DNA for the CDR3 is TGTGCCAGCAGCCAATCCGGGACTAGCTCCTACGAGCAGTACTTC.

The genes are TRBV5-1 and TRBJ2-2; 14 bases align to TRBD2. The CDR3 spans 17 residues. The trim removed 3 bases at V and 5 bases at J, leaving 6 bases unmatched. Germline CDR1 is SGHRS and CDR2 is YFSETQ. DNA for the CDR3: TGCGCCAGCAGCTCGGGACTAGCGGGAGATTCTACCGGGGAGCTGTTTTTT. Translating it yields CASSSGLAGDSTGELFF.

This clone was seen a single time. The chain is built from TRBV9 and TRBJ1-5; 10 bases are shared with TRBD1. Germline V gene lookup returns CDR1 SGDLS and CDR2 YYNGEE. CDR3 size: 13 residues. After removal of 4 bases from V and 10 bases from J, the junction contained 5 bases not matched to a gene. The CDR3 DNA sequence: TGTGCCAGCAGCTTACGGACAGGGGGTCCCCAGCATTTT. Translation: CASSLRTGGPQHF.

The chain links TRBV7-6 to TRBJ2-7; D is uncertain. Trimming took 0 bases from V and 4 from J, leaving 10 bases between them. In germline, CDR1 is SGHVS, CDR2 FNYEAQ. This CDR3 spans 14 amino acids. The CDR3 DNA sequence: TGTGCCAGCAGCTTAGCAAAAAACTCATACGAGCAGTACTTC. Translation gives CASSLAKNSYEQYF.

This sequence joins TRBV30 and TRBJ1-1, with D possibly being TRBD1 (6 bases). V was cut by 7 bases and J by 5 bases, with 14 bases left in between. Germline-derived CDR1 and CDR2 are GTSNPN and SVGIG (reference sequence). The CDR3 has 12 amino acids. This CDR3 reads CASRGLVTEAFF. CDR3 DNA: TGTGCCTCCAGGGGTCTGGTTACTGAAGCTTTCTTT. Combining the CDR3 with reference TRBV30 and TRBJ1-1 gives the whole variable domain SQTIHQWPATLVQPVGSPLSLECTVEGTSNPNLYWYRQAAGRGLQLLFYSVGIGQISSEVPQNLSASRPQDRQFILSSKKLLLSDSGFYLCASRGLVTEAFFGQGTRLTVV.

This clone was detected only once. At one end the junction does not follow the germline gene, possibly because of a read error. The rearrangement links TRBV9 to TRBJ2-7; 9 nucleotides align to TRBD2. The germline V gene has CDR1 SGDLS and CDR2 YYNGEE. This CDR3 comprises 11 residues. Here the CDR3 DNA reads TGTGCCAGCAGCGGTAGCGGGAGTTGGGACTTC. It is translated as CASSGSGSWDF.

The chain couples TRBV19 to TRBJ2-1, with TRBD2 matching over 14 bases. CDR3 size: 16 residues. V trimming: 6 bases; J trimming: 6 bases; junction bases outside the gene matches: 7. Germline V gene sequence: CDR1 LNHDA, CDR2 SQIVND (reference sequence). CDR3 nucleotide sequence: TGTGCCAGTAGAAAATACGGGACTAGCGGGGGCAATGAGCAGTTCTTC. It encodes CASRKYGTSGGNEQFF.

This clone occurred a few times. This rearrangement joins TRBV10-1 to TRBJ2-1, with D possibly TRBD2 on 5 matching bases. The germline gives CDR1 WNHNN, CDR2 SYGVQD (reference sequence). There are 15 residues in the CDR3. The germline V and J ends were trimmed by 2 bases and 1 base, with 9 bases remaining between them. The CDR3 region is CASSETRMSYNEQFF. CDR3 bases: TGCGCCAGCAGTGAGACTAGAATGTCCTACAATGAGCAGTTCTTC.

CDR3 region: CASSSIGTASYEQYF. The CDR3 bases are TGTGCCAGCAGCTCTATCGGGACAGCTTCCTACGAGCAGTACTTC. The chain joins TRBV11-2 to TRBJ2-7; 7 positions agree with TRBD1. Germline V gives CDR1 SGHAT, CDR2 FQNNGV. V shed 4 bases, J shed 1 base, and the junction held 7 bases outside the gene matches. This CDR3 has 15 amino acids.

This chain joins TRBV7-2 and TRBJ1-5; TRBD1 aligns across 7 bases. The CDR3 is made up of 15 amino acids. V trimming: 5 bases; J trimming: 4 bases; junction bases outside the gene matches: 8. CDR1 SGHTA and CDR2 FQGNSA come from the germline V gene. The CDR3: CASSARDSFNQPQHF. The CDR3 DNA reads as TGTGCCAGCAGCGCCCGGGACAGCTTTAATCAGCCCCAGCATTTT.

This sequence joins TRBV28 and TRBJ2-7, with 7 bases identical to TRBD1. This CDR3 region has 15 residues. The ends lost 3 bases at V and 5 bases at J; junction bases unmatched: 10. In germline, CDR1 is MDHEN, CDR2 SYDVKM. The CDR3 is CASSFPWTGVNEQYF. As DNA, the CDR3 is TGTGCCAGCAGTTTCCCCTGGACAGGTGTCAACGAGCAGTACTTC. Full variable domain (missing parts from reference TRBV28 and TRBJ2-7): DVKVTQSSRYLVKRTGEKVFLECVQDMDHENMFWYRQDPGLGLRLIYFSYDVKMKEKGDIPEGYSVSREKKERFSLILESASTNQTSMYLCASSFPWTGVNEQYFGPGTRLTVT.

The chain couples TRBV19 to TRBJ2-7; 8 positions agree with TRBD1. V was pared by 0 bases and J by 5 bases, with 6 bases of the junction left unmatched. The CDR3 extends over 15 amino acids. Looked up from germline, CDR1 is LNHDA and CDR2 is SQIVND (reference sequence). The CDR3 DNA follows: TGTGCCAGTAGTATAGAGGACAGGGCGTCGGACGAGCAGTACTTC. Translated: CASSIEDRASDEQYF.

The V and J genes are TRBV6-5 and TRBJ1-1; the D is unclear. Per germline, CDR1 MNHEY and CDR2 SVGAGI. V lost 7 bases and J 0 bases, leaving 12 bases between the germline ends. The CDR3 is made up of 14 amino acids. CDR3 protein: CASTPSRLNTEAFF. As DNA, the CDR3 is TGTGCCAGCACCCCATCGAGGCTGAACACTGAAGCTTTCTTT.